This TCR beta chain was identified in a study of CD49a tissue-resident CD8 T cells in human skin (dated by TCRdb to the late 2010s). With regard to the full study: Subsets of tissue-resident memory CD8+ T cells in human skin, defined by their expression of CD49a, CD69 and CD103, were what the study examined.

The library came from the immunoSEQ multiplex PCR assay. The paper's processing steps were these. Across the sorted blood, dermal and epidermal CD8+ T cell populations, TCR V beta family usage frequencies were compared. This is the immuneACCESS table as TCRdb keeps it, with only in-frame sequences that have V and J called. A part of the clones is gone; compared with another copy, unresolved V genes explain less than half, and the rest is unexplained. The V and J calls and clone size are taken from that table; D and trimming were inferred from the DNA. This sample comprises approximately 1,500 clones, around two thirds of them detected only once. The ten largest clones capture 30% to 35% of the sample. In sorted CD8+ T cells obtained from the blood, dermis and epidermis of about 5 healthy donors, TCR beta CDR3 regions were analysed. Both blood and skin samples were provided by each TCR-sequenced donor, and all TCR-sequenced donors were healthy individuals. Before TCR beta sequencing, CD8+ T cell populations were isolated by sorting.

V is cut back by 3 bases and J by 10 bases, with 5 bases in the junction unmatched. Taken from the germline V gene, the CDR1 and CDR2 loops are MRHNA and SNTAGT. The CDR3 runs 14 residues from the cysteine to the phenylalanine. The CDR3 DNA has 42 bases and is translated from base 1. A remark on this clone: What this receptor recognizes is not known. No much larger clone is present one base from it, and per-base qualities are unavailable.

This TCR came from a human donor in good health. This receptor chain uses TRBV6-4 and TRBJ2-1; 11 middle bases align to TRBD2. The sequencing input was CLA- CD8+ effector memory T cells sorted from blood. The bases read TGTGCCAGCAGTGATTCCCCTAGCGGGAGGGAGCAGTTCTTC. This gives the protein CASSDSPSGREQFF.